This section outlines one T cell receptor (beta chain) sequence together with its context. Its target is not known. Each CDR3 protein gets one entry after TCRdb re-called the RT-PCR reads with MiXCR. The sample shows about 650,000 distinct CDR3 sequences, roughly 15% of them seen only once. This sample is drawn from a study of response to subunit inactivated influenza vaccine. Findings of the study overall: Few additional T cells are recruited per seasonal influenza vaccination, authors suggested.

Source: PBMCs from blood, taken roughly 2 weeks before vaccination. The TCR originated in a man aged 50 to 60 who received an inactivated influenza vaccine.

CDR3 coding DNA: TGCGCCAGCAGCTCCAGACGGTTTGATGGCTACACCTTC. Protein sequence: CASSSRRFDGYTF. This chain connects TRBV5-1 to TRBJ1-2; D is unresolved. Germline values: CDR1 SGHRS, CDR2 YFSETQ. This CDR3 has 13 amino acids. V lost 3 bases to trimming and J lost 6 bases, with 12 bases between them.